One sample yielded the 10 T cell receptor beta chains listed below, sequenced in a study of T cells after yellow fever vaccination. TCRdb processed the 5' RACE reads anew with MiXCR; each CDR3 protein has one entry. The profile shows around 400,000 distinct CDR3 sequences, 9.5% to 13% of them singletons. Sample: PBMCs, taken on the day of the first yellow fever vaccination. Receptor source: a young man who received the YFV17D yellow fever vaccine.

This clonotype appeared a few times. The chain carries TRBV12-3 or TRBV12-4 and TRBJ2-3; unclear D gene. V dropped 7 bases and J dropped 4 bases, with 15 bases sitting between them. CDR3 length equals 14 residues. This chain's CDR3 is CASTTPGSSDTQYF. The CDR3 coding sequence is TGTGCCAGCACCACCCCGGGCTCTTCAGATACGCAGTATTTT.

In its sample, this clonotype was seen a few times. The chain has TRBV6-4 and TRBJ1-4, with TRBD1 identical over 7 bases. The V segment lost 2 bases and the J segment 7 bases; nucleotides outside the gene matches: 7. The length of the CDR3 is 15 residues. Germline V CDR1 and CDR2: MRHNA, SNTAGT. The CDR3 reads CASSDVTGPAEKLFF. The CDR3 nucleotides are TGTGCCAGCAGTGACGTGACAGGGCCCGCTGAAAAACTGTTTTTT.

This clonotype was picked up a small number of times. For the CDR3, the DNA is TGTGCCACTCTAGCGGGTTGGGGCACAGATACGCAGTATTTT. Translation: CATLAGWGTDTQYF. The gene calls are TRBV7-6 and TRBJ2-3, with 8 bases that match TRBD2. This CDR3 has 14 residues. The germline V gene encodes CDR1 SGHVS and CDR2 FNYEAQ. V lost 10 bases and J lost 1; bases outside the gene matches: 7. The full variable domain, completed using reference TRBV7-6 and TRBJ2-3, is GAGVSQSPRYKVTKRGQDVALRCDPISGHVSLYWYRQALGQGPEFLTYFNYEAQQDKSGLPNDRFSAERPEGSISTLTIQRTEQRDSAMYRCATLAGWGTDTQYFGPGTRLTVL.

This chain uses TRBV4-3 with TRBJ2-7; 9 bases map to TRBD2. Germline-derived CDR1 and CDR2 are LGHNA and YSLEER. Unmatched junction bases numbered 5, after V lost 5 bases and J lost 3 bases. The CDR3 extends over 14 amino acids. In nucleotides, the CDR3 is TGCGCCAGCAGCGCCGGGACTAGCTTCTACGAGCAGTACTTC. The encoded protein is CASSAGTSFYEQYF.

This clonotype was seen a handful of times. The V gene is TRBV5-4, the J gene TRBJ1-2, with a possible D match to TRBD1 (5 bases). This CDR3 has 13 amino acids. V dropped 0 bases and J dropped 7 bases, with 10 bases sitting between them. Germline V gives CDR1 SGHNT, CDR2 YYREEE (reference sequence). CDR3 sequence: CASSLAGTPGYTF. CDR3 DNA: TGTGCCAGCAGCTTGGCCGGGACCCCTGGCTACACCTTC.

The chain recombines TRBV5-1 with TRBJ2-5, with a tentative D call TRBD1 (5 bases). CDR1 SGHRS and CDR2 YFSETQ come from the germline V gene. The CDR3 has 13 amino acids. Between the trimmed V and J ends, which lost 9 bases and 5 bases, there was a span of 17 bases. CDR3 region: CATKIDREETQYF. The CDR3 nucleotides are TGCGCCACCAAGATTGACAGAGAGGAGACCCAGTACTTC. Based on the CDR3 plus reference TRBV5-1 and TRBJ2-5, the full variable domain is KAGVTQTPRYLIKTRGQQVTLSCSPISGHRSVSWYQQTPGQGLQFLFEYFSETQRNKGNFPGRFSGRQFSNSRSEMNVSTLELGDSALYLCATKIDREETQYFGPGTRLLVL.

The J gene is TRBJ2-3, the V gene TRBV28; D remains unclear. V lost 7 bases and J lost 3, with 11 bases in between. The CDR3 length is 13 residues. From germline, CDR1 is MDHEN and CDR2 SYDVKM. CDR3 residues: CASIAPGTDTQYF. The CDR3 region has the DNA TGTGCCAGCATAGCACCCGGGACAGATACGCAGTATTTT. Combining the CDR3 with reference TRBV28 and TRBJ2-3 gives the whole variable domain DVKVTQSSRYLVKRTGEKVFLECVQDMDHENMFWYRQDPGLGLRLIYFSYDVKMKEKGDIPEGYSVSREKKERFSLILESASTNQTSMYLCASIAPGTDTQYFGPGTRLTVL.

Only a few counts were recorded for this clonotype. The V gene is TRBV5-1, the J gene TRBJ1-2; D possibly corresponds to TRBD1 (5 bases). V was pared by 0 bases and J by 7 bases, with 13 bases between. Germline values: CDR1 SGHRS, CDR2 YFSETQ. This CDR3 spans 14 amino acids. CDR3 loop: CASSLERRTFGYTF. In DNA form, the CDR3 reads TGCGCCAGCAGCTTGGAGCGCAGGACATTTGGCTACACCTTC.

This chain joins TRBV6-1 and TRBJ2-7; D is perhaps TRBD2 (6 bases). CDR1 and CDR2 (germline): MNHNS, SASEGT. The CDR3 contains 17 residues. Trimming removed 4 bases at V and 3 bases at J, with 22 bases between. As DNA, the CDR3 is TGTGCCAGCAGTGTCGACCCCACGCGGGGCGTGAGCTACGAGCAGTACTTC. It encodes CASSVDPTRGVSYEQYF.

The chain combines TRBV29-1 with TRBJ2-5; D is ambiguous. Germline CDR1 reads SQVTM; CDR2 reads ANQGSEA. The V end lost 7 bases, the J end lost 5 bases, and 14 bases lay between the germline ends. The CDR3 has 12 residues. CDR3 DNA: TGCAGCGCAGTGGGCCAAGATGAGACCCAGTACTTC. Its protein is CSAVGQDETQYF.